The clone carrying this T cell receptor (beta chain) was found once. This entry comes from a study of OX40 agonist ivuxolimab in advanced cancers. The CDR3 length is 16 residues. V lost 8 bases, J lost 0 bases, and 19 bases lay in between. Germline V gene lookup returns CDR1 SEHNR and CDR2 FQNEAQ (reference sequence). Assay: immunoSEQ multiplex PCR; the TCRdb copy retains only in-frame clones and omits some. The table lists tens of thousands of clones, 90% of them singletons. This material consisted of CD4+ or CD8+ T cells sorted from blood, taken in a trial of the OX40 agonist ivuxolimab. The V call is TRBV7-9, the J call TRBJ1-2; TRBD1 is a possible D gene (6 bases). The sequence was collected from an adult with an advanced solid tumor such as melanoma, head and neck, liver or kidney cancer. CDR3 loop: CASLPRGAPPNYGYTF. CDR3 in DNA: TGTGCCAGCCTCCCTCGGGGGGCACCTCCTAACTATGGCTACACCTTC.